A single sample is the source of the 13 T cell receptor beta chains below, sequenced in a study of blood T cells in healthy people across ages. With a J-beta primer mix and a sample-barcoded 5' primer, a second PCR ran about 6 to 11 cycles. TCRdb processed the 5' RACE reads anew with MiXCR; each CDR3 protein has one entry. This table holds hundreds of thousands of distinct CDR3 sequences, around 28% found once. Material for sequencing was blood. The receptors shown here come from a woman over 75 in good health.

The sample holds a few counts of this clonotype. The chain couples TRBV30 to TRBJ1-4; unclear D gene. This CDR3 is 15 amino acids long. CDR1 and CDR2 (germline): GTSNPN, SVGIG (reference sequence). Trimming cost V 3 bases and J 4 bases, with 15 bases left between them. The CDR3 protein is CAWSLKGGLNEKLFF. CDR3 nucleotides: TGTGCCTGGAGCTTGAAGGGAGGGCTTAATGAAAAACTGTTTTTT. The variable domain in full, completed from reference TRBV30 and TRBJ1-4, reads SQTIHQWPATLVQPVGSPLSLECTVEGTSNPNLYWYRQAAGRGLQLLFYSVGIGQISSEVPQNLSASRPQDRQFILSSKKLLLSDSGFYLCAWSLKGGLNEKLFFGSGTQLSVL.

Ten or more counts support this clonotype. V gene TRBV5-1 combines with J gene TRBJ2-1, with D maybe TRBD1 (5 bases). V lost 4 bases, J lost 5 bases, and 10 bases lay in between. CDR3 length equals 13 residues. CDR1 is SGHRS, CDR2 YFSETQ, per germline. CDR3 sequence reads: CASSTWTNNEQFF. CDR3 DNA sequence: TGCGCCAGCAGCACATGGACAAACAATGAGCAGTTCTTC.

The chain employs TRBV11-2 and TRBJ2-1, with 15 bases identical to TRBD2. J was trimmed by 4 bases and V by 2 bases; bases with no gene match: 9. This CDR3 has 19 amino acids. The V gene's germline CDR1 is SGHAT and CDR2 FQNNGV. CDR3 DNA sequence: TGTGCCAGCAGCTTAAATCCCCTCGGACTAGCGGGGGGGTACAATGAGCAGTTCTTC. Its protein product is CASSLNPLGLAGGYNEQFF.

The genes are TRBV7-8 and TRBJ2-5; 12 bases agree with TRBD2. The V segment lost 4 bases and the J segment 11 bases; nucleotides outside the gene matches: 23. Germline V lookup: CDR1 SGHVS, CDR2 FQNEAQ. The CDR3 has 19 residues. The CDR3 sequence: CASSSPFIARLAGANEQYF. DNA for the CDR3: TGTGCCAGCAGCTCCCCCTTTATTGCCCGACTAGCGGGGGCGAATGAGCAGTACTTC.

The CDR3 is CSTYRGANTEAFF. The CDR3 DNA follows: TGCAGCACATACAGGGGGGCGAACACTGAAGCTTTCTTT. This chain uses TRBV29-1 with TRBJ1-1; 8 bases are a match to TRBD1. Germline CDR1 is SQVTM and CDR2 is ANQGSEA. J lost 1 base, V lost 8 bases, and 6 bases had no gene match. This CDR3 has 13 residues.

This clonotype was recorded many times. The chain has TRBV3-1 and TRBJ2-3, with 12 positions matching TRBD2. Trimming took 4 bases from V and 2 from J; bases not matched to a gene: 10. This CDR3 comprises 18 residues. Germline CDR1 is LGHDT and CDR2 is YNNKEL (reference sequence). The CDR3 DNA reads TGTGCCAGCAGCCCTCAGCGACTAGCGGGGGCCGTCACAGATACGCAGTATTTT. It specifies CASSPQRLAGAVTDTQYF.

The chain couples TRBV29-1 to TRBJ2-7, with 7 bases aligning to TRBD1. Germline loops: CDR1 SQVTM, CDR2 ANQGSEA. J was trimmed by 5 bases and V by 1 base; bases with no gene match: 8. The CDR3 length is 14 residues. DNA of the CDR3: TGCAGCGTTGAAGTCGGACAGGTGCCCCACGAGCAGTACTTC. Translated, it gives CSVEVGQVPHEQYF.

CDR3 nucleotide sequence: TGTGCCAGCAGTTATAGCCCGGGGGAGCTGTTTTTT. This gives the protein CASSYSPGELFF. The chain carries TRBV12-3 or TRBV12-4 and TRBJ2-2; D ambiguous. The V end was cut by 4 bases, the J end by 8 bases, with 8 bases between. The CDR3 is 12 amino acids.

This clonotype was found many times. The V gene is TRBV7-9, the J gene TRBJ2-5; tentatively, D is TRBD2 (6 bases). Germline lookup yields CDR1 SEHNR and CDR2 FQNEAQ (reference sequence). Trimming left V 5 bases short and J 5 bases short, with 6 bases between. The CDR3 runs 11 residues. The CDR3 DNA reads as TGTGCCAGCAGCGGGGGGGAGACCCAGTACTTC. It codes for CASSGGETQYF.

With regard to this clonotype: As the CDR3 is not closed by the conserved phenylalanine or tryptophan, this likely results from a read error. CDR3 in amino acids: CASYTSPGLAGVEQFC. The CDR3 nucleotides read TGTGCCAGCTATACCTCCCCGGGACTAGCGGGAGTTGAGCAGTTCTGC. The chain couples TRBV28 to TRBJ2-1; 14 positions match TRBD2. This CDR3 spans 16 amino acids. Germline CDR1 reads MDHEN; CDR2 reads SYDVKM. The V and J ends lost 8 bases and 9 bases, in that order; junction bases with no gene match: 12.

This clonotype was detected ten times or more. This chain links TRBV7-9 with TRBJ2-3; 7 positions agree with TRBD2. With 3 bases clipped from V and 1 base from J, the junction kept 4 bases outside the gene matches. Germline V gene sequence: CDR1 SEHNR, CDR2 FQNEAQ (reference sequence). The CDR3 sequence is 15 residues long. CDR3 in amino acids: CASSFTGLRTDTQYF. The CDR3 DNA follows: TGTGCCAGCAGCTTCACGGGACTACGCACAGATACGCAGTATTTT. Variable domain in full (rest from reference TRBV7-9 and TRBJ2-3): DTGVSQNPRHKITKRGQNVTFRCDPISEHNRLYWYRQTLGQGPEFLTYFQNEAQLEKSRLLSDRFSAERPKGSFSTLEIQRTEQGDSAMYLCASSFTGLRTDTQYFGPGTRLTVL.

The rearrangement uses TRBV9 and TRBJ2-5; TRBD2 matches 12 bases. V lost 0 bases and J lost 5; bases outside the gene matches: 5. Germline assignment: CDR1 SGDLS and CDR2 YYNGEE. The CDR3 loop spans 16 amino acids. CDR3 residues: CASSVELAGGIETQYF. As DNA, the CDR3 is TGTGCCAGCAGCGTAGAACTAGCGGGGGGAATCGAGACCCAGTACTTC.

This clonotype was detected many times. Written as DNA, the CDR3 is TGCAGTGCTAGAGAGAGGCGGGGGGCCACGGATACGCAGTATTTT. As protein: CSARERRGATDTQYF. The gene calls are TRBV20-1 and TRBJ2-3, with 8 nucleotides matching TRBD2. Germline V CDR1 and CDR2: DFQATT, SNEGSKA (reference sequence). The CDR3 spans 15 residues. After removal of 0 bases from V and 6 bases from J, the junction contained 8 bases not matched to a gene.